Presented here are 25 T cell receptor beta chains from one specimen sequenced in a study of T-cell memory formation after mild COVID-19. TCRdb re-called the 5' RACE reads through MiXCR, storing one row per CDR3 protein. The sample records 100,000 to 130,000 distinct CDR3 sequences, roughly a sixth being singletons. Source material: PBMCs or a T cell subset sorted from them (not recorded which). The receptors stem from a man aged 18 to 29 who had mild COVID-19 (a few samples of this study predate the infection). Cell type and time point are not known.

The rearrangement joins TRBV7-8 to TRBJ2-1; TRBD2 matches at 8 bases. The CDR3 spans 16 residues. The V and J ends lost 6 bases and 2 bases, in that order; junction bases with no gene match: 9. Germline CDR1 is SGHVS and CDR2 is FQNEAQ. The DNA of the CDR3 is TGTGCCAGCAGTTTACTCCAGCGGGGGACCTACAATGAGCAGTTCTTC. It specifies CASSLLQRGTYNEQFF.

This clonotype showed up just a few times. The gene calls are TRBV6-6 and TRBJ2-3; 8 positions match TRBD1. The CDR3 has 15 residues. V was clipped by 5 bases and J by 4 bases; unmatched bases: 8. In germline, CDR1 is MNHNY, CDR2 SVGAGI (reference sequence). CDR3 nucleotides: TGTGCCAGCAGTACCAGGGGGCCTGGGGCAGATACGCAGTATTTT. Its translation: CASSTRGPGADTQYF.

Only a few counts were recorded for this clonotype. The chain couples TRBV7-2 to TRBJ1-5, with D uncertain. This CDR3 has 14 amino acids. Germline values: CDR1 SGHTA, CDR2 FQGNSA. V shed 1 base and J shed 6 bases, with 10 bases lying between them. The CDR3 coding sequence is TGTGCCAGCAGCTTAGAACCTAATGTTCAGCCCCAGCATTTT. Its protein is CASSLEPNVQPQHF.

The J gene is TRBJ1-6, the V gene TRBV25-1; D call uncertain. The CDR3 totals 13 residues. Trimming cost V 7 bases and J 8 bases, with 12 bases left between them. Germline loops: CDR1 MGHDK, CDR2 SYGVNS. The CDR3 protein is CASKEGRHSPLHF. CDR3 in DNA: TGTGCCAGCAAGGAGGGTCGGCATTCACCCCTCCACTTT.

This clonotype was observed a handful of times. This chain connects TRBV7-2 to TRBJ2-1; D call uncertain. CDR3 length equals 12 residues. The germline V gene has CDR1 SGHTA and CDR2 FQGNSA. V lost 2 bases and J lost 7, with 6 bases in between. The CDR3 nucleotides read TGTGCCAGCAGCTTATACATTAATGAGCAGTTCTTC. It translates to CASSLYINEQFF.

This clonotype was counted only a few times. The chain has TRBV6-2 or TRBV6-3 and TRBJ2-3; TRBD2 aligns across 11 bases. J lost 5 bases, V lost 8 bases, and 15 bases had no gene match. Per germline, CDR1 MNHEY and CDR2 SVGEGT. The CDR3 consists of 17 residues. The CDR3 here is CASHGPLGLAGGDTQYF. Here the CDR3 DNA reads TGTGCCAGCCATGGACCCCTAGGACTAGCGGGTGGAGATACGCAGTATTTT.

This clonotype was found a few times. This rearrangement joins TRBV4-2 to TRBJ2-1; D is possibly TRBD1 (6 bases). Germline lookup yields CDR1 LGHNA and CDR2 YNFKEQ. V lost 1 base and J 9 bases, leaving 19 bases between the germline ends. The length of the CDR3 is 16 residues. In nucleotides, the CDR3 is TGTGCCAGCAGCCAAGTCAAAGTGGGACCCAGGGGTGAGCAGTTCTTC. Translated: CASSQVKVGPRGEQFF.

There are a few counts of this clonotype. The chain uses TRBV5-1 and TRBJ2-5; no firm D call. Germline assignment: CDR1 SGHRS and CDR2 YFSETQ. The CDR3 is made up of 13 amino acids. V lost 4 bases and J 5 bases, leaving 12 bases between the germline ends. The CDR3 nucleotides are TGCGCCAGCAGCACCGGACCAACGGAGACCCAGTACTTC. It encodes CASSTGPTETQYF.

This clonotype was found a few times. CDR3 nucleotides: TGCAGTGCCCCAGGGGAGGGAGGGGATGGCTACACCTTC. Its protein is CSAPGEGGDGYTF. The chain is built from TRBV20-1 and TRBJ1-2; D is perhaps TRBD1 (6 bases). Trimming stripped 6 bases from V and 6 bases from J, with 17 bases between. Germline V lookup: CDR1 DFQATT, CDR2 SNEGSKA (reference sequence). The CDR3 extends over 13 amino acids.

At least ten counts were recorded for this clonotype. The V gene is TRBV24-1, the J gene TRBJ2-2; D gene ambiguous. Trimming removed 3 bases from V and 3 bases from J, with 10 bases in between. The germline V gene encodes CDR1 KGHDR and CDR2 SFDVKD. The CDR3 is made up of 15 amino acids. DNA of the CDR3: TGTGCCACCAGTGATGCCTCAAGGGACACCGGGGAGCTGTTTTTT. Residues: CATSDASRDTGELFF.

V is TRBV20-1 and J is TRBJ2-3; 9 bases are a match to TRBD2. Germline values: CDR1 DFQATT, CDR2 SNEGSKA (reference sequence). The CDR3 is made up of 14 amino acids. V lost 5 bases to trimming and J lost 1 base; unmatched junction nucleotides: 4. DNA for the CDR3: TGCAGTGCTGTTGTAGCGGGGGGCACAGATACGCAGTATTTT. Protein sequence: CSAVVAGGTDTQYF.

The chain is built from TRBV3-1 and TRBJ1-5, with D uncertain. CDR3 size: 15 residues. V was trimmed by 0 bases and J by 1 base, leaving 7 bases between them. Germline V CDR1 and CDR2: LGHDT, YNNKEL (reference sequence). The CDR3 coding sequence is TGTGCCAGCAGCCAAGATTCCGAGAGCAATCAGCCCCAGCATTTT. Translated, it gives CASSQDSESNQPQHF. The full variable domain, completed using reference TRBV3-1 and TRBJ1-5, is DTAVSQTPKYLVTQMGNDKSIKCEQNLGHDTMYWYKQDSKKFLKIMFSYNNKELIINETVPNRFSPKSPDKAHLNLHINSLELGDSAVYFCASSQDSESNQPQHFGDGTRLSIL.

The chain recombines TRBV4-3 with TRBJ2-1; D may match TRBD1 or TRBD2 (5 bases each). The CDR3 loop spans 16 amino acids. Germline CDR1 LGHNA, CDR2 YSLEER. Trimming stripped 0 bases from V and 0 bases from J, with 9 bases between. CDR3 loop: CASSQEGDVSYNEQFF. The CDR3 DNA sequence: TGCGCCAGCAGCCAAGAGGGGGATGTCTCCTACAATGAGCAGTTCTTC.

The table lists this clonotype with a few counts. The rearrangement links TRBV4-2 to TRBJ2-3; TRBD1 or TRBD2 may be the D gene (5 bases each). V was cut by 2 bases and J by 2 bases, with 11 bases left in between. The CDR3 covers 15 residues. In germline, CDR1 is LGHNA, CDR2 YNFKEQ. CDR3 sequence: CASSQTGTNTDTQYF. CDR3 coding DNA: TGTGCCAGCAGCCAAACCGGGACGAACACAGATACGCAGTATTTT.

Here the CDR3 reads CASSYGDRVGGEQYF. The CDR3 nucleotides read TGTGCCAGCAGTTACGGGGACAGGGTAGGGGGCGAGCAGTACTTC. The chain employs TRBV6-5 and TRBJ2-7; 9 positions match TRBD1. The CDR3 is made up of 15 amino acids. Germline CDR1 and CDR2: MNHEY and SVGAGI. V was pared by 2 bases and J by 6 bases, with 8 bases of the junction left unmatched.

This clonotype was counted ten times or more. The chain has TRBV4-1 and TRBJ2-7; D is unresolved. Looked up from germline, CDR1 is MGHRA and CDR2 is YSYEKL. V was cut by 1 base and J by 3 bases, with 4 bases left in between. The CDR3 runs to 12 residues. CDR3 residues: CASSQVSYEQYF. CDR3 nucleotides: TGCGCCAGCAGCCAAGTCAGCTACGAGCAGTACTTC.

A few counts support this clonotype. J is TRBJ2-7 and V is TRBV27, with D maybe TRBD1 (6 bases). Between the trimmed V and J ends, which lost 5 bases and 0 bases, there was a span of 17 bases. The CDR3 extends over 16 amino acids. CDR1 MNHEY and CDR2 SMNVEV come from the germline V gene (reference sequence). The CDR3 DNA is TGTGCCAGCAGTCCCGGACAGCTTCTCTTCTCCTACGAGCAGTACTTC. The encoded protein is CASSPGQLLFSYEQYF.

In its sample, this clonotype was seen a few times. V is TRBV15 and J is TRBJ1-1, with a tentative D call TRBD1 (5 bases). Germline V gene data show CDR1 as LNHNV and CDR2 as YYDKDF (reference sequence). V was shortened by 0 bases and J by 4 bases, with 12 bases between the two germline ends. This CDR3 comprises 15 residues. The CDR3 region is CATSRDMGGFTEAFF. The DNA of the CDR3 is TGTGCCACCAGCAGAGATATGGGGGGTTTCACTGAAGCTTTCTTT.

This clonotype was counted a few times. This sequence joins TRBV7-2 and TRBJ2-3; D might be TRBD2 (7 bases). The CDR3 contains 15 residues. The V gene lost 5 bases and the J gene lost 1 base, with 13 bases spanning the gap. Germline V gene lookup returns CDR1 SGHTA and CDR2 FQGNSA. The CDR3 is CASSGGASRTDTQYF. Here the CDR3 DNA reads TGTGCCAGCAGCGGGGGGGCCAGTCGCACAGATACGCAGTATTTT.

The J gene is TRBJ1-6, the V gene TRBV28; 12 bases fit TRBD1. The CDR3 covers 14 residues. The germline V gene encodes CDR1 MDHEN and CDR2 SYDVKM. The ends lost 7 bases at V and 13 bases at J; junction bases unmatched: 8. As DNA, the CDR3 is TGTGCCAGCAATATCCCGGGACAGGGGGCCCCCCTCCACTTT. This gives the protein CASNIPGQGAPLHF.

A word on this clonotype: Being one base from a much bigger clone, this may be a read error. The CDR3 coding sequence is TGTGCCAGAAGCCAAGGGGAGGCCGGGGAGCTGTTTTTT. Translation gives CARSQGEAGELFF. The chain couples TRBV3-1 to TRBJ2-2; D is perhaps TRBD2 (6 bases). Germline V gene lookup returns CDR1 LGHDT and CDR2 YNNKEL (reference sequence). This CDR3 contains 13 residues.

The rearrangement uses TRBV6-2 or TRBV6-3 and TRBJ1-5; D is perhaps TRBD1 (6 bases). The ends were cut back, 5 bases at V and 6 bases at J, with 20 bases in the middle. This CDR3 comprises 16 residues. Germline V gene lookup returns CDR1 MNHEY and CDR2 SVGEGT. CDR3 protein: CASSRPGQSVSQPQHF. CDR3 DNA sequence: TGTGCCAGCAGTCGGCCCGGACAGAGCGTATCTCAGCCCCAGCATTTT.

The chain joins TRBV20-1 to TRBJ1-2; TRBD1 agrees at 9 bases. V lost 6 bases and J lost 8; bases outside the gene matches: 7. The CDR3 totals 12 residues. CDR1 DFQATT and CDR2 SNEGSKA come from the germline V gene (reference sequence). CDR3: CSAAHRGHGYTF. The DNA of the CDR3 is TGCAGTGCCGCGCACAGGGGGCACGGCTACACCTTC.

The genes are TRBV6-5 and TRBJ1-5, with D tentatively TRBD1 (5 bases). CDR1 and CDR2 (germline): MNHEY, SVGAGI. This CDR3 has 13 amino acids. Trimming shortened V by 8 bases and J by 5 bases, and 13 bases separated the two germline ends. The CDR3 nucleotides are TGTGCCAGCCGCCGGGGCCGGGATCAGCCCCAGCATTTT. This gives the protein CASRRGRDQPQHF.

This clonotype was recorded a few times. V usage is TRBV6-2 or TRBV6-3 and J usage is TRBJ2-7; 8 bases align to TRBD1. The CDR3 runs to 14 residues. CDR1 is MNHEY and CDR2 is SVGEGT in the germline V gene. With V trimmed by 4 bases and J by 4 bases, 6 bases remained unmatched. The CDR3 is CASSWQGAFYEQYF. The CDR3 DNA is TGTGCCAGCAGTTGGCAGGGGGCGTTTTACGAGCAGTACTTC.